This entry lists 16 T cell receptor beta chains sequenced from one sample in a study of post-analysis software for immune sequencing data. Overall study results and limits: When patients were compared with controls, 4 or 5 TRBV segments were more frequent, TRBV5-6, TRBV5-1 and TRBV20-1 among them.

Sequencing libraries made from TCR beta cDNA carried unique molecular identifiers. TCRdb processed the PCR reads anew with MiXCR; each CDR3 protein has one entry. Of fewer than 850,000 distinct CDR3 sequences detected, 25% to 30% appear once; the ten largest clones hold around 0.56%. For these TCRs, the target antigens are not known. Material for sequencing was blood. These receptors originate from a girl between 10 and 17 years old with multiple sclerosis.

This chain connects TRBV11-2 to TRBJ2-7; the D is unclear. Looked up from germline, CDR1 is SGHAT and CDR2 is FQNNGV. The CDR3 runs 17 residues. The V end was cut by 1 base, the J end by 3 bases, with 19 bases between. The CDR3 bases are TGTGCCAGCAGCTTAGGGGCCAGAGCGACGGAAGACTACGAGCAGTACTTC. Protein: CASSLGARATEDYEQYF.

CDR3 coding DNA: TGTGCCAGCAGTTTTAGTAAGGGACTAGCGGGGGGGCGACAAGAGACCCAGTACTTC. Translating gives CASSFSKGLAGGRQETQYF. The chain combines TRBV28 with TRBJ2-5; 16 nucleotides align to TRBD2. CDR3 length: 19 residues. The V gene end was trimmed by 3 bases and the J gene end by 2 bases; junction bases not matched to a gene: 9. CDR1 and CDR2 (germline): MDHEN, SYDVKM.

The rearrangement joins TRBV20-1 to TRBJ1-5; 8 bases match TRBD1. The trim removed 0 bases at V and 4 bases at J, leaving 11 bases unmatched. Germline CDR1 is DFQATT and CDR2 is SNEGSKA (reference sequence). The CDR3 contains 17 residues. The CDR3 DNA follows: TGCAGTGCTAGAGAACCCAAACAGGGGGGAGGAAATCAGCCCCAGCATTTT. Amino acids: CSAREPKQGGGNQPQHF.

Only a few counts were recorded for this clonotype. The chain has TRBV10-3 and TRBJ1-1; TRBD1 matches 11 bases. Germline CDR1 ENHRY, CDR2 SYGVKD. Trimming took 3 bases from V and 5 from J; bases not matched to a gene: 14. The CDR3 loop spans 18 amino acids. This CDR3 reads CAISDSLGQGARGTEAFF. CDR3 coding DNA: TGTGCCATCAGTGACTCCCTAGGACAGGGGGCAAGGGGGACTGAAGCTTTCTTT.

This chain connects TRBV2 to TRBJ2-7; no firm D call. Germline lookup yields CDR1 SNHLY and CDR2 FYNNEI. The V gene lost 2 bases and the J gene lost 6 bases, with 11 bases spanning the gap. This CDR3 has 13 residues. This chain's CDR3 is CASSEQAIREQYF. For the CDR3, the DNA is TGTGCCAGCAGTGAACAGGCGATTCGCGAGCAGTACTTC.

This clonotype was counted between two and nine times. CDR3 in DNA: TGCGGCATGAGTCGTATGGTAGGGGAGACCCAGTACTTC. Encoded protein: CGMSRMVGETQYF. The V gene is TRBV29-1, the J gene TRBJ2-4; D not certain. The J call is doubtful: the DNA matches TRBJ2-5 better. The CDR3 has 13 amino acids. Per germline, CDR1 SQVTM and CDR2 ANQGSEA.

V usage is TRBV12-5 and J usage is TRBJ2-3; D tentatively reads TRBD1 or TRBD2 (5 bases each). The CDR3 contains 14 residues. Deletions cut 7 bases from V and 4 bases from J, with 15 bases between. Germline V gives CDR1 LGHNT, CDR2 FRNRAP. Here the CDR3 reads CASAPPGAADTQYF. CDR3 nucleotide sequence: TGTGCTAGTGCGCCGCCCGGGGCCGCAGATACGCAGTATTTT.

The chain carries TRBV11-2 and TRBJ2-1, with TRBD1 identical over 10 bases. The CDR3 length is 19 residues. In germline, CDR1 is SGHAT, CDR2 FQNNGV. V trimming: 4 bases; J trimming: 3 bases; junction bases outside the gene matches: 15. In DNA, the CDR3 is TGTGCCAGCAGCTCTCCATCGGAACCGGGACAGGGGAGCTACAATGAGCAGTTCTTC. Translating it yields CASSSPSEPGQGSYNEQFF.

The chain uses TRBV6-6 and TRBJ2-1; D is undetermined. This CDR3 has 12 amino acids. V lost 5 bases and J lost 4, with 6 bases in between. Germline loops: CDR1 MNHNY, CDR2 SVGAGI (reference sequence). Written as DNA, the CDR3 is TGTGCCAGCAGTCTTAAGTACAATGAGCAGTTCTTC. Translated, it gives CASSLKYNEQFF.

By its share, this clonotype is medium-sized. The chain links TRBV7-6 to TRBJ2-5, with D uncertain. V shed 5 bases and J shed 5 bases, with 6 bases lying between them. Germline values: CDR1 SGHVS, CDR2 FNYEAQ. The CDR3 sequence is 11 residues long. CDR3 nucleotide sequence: TGTGCCAGCAGCGACGGGGAGACCCAGTACTTC. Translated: CASSDGETQYF. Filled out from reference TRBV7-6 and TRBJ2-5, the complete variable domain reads GAGVSQSPRYKVTKRGQDVALRCDPISGHVSLYWYRQALGQGPEFLTYFNYEAQQDKSGLPNDRFSAERPEGSISTLTIQRTEQRDSAMYRCASSDGETQYFGPGTRLLVL.

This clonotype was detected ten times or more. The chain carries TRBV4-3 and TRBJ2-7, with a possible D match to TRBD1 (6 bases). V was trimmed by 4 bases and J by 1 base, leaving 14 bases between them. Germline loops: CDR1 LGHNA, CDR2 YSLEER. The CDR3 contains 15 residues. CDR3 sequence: CASSRDGDTSYEQYF. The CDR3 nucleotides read TGCGCCAGCAGCCGGGACGGGGACACATCCTACGAGCAGTACTTC.

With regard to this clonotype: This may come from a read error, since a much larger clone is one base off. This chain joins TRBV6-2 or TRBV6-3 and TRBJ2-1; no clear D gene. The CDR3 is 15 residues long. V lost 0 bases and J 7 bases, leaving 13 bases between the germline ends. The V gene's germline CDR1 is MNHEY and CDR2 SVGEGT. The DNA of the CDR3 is TGTGCCAGCAGTTACTCCCCTTCCGAAGGGAATGAGCAGTTCTTC. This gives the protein CASSYSPSEGNEQFF.

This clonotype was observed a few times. The CDR3 loop reads CSASDRGYNSPLHF. The CDR3 DNA reads TGCAGTGCTTCGGACAGGGGATATAATTCACCCCTCCACTTT. J is TRBJ1-6 and V is TRBV20-1; TRBD1 matches 9 bases. The ends lost 5 bases at V and 4 bases at J; junction bases unmatched: 3. The germline gives CDR1 DFQATT, CDR2 SNEGSKA (reference sequence). The CDR3 covers 14 residues.

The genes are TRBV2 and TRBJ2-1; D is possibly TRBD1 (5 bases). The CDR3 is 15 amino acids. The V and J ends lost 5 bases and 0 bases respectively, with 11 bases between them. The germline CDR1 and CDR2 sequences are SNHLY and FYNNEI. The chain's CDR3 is CASSQGAISYNEQFF. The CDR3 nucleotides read TGTGCCAGCAGTCAAGGGGCCATCTCCTACAATGAGCAGTTCTTC.

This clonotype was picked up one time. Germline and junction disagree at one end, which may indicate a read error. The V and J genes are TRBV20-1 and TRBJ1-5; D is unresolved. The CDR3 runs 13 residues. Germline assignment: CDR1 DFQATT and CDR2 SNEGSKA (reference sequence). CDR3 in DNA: TGCAGTACTAGCGGATGGGGCAATCAGCCCCAGCATTTT. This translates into CSTSGWGNQPQHF.

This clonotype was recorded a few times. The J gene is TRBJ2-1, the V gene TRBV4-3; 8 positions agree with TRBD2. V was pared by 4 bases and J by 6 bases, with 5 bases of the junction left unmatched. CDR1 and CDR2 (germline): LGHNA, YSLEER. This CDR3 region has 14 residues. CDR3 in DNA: TGCGCCAGCAGCCCGATACGGGGGGGCAATGAGCAGTTCTTC. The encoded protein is CASSPIRGGNEQFF.